This T cell receptor (beta chain) was captured in a study of T cells in Graves' hyperthyroidism and ophthalmopathy. The diagnoses drew upon clinical symptoms, serum thyroxine and TRAb, thyroid ultrasound and orbital computed tomography. Germline V gene sequence: CDR1 SEHNR, CDR2 FQNEAQ (reference sequence). The CDR3 length is 15 residues. Amplification of TCR beta CDR3 regions used RNA as the template. HTBI primers were the set used in a first-round RT-PCR of the TCR CDR3. In TCRdb, the multiplex PCR reads were re-called with MiXCR into one record per CDR3 protein. The sample consists of 75,000 to 100,000 distinct CDR3 sequences, 51% of them appearing once. In the case of this clonotype: At one end the junction does not follow the germline gene, possibly because of a read error.

Material for sequencing was blood. This chain connects TRBV7-9 to TRBJ2-2, with D tentatively TRBD1 (7 bases). The origin of this receptor is a woman between 35 and 50 years old with Graves' hyperthyroidism. The CDR3 reads CASSQFRGDTGELFF. In nucleotides, the CDR3 is TGCGCCAGCAGCCAATTCAGGGGGGACACCGGGGAGCTGTTTTTT.